The entry below gives a single T cell receptor beta chain sequence along with its context. TCRdb reanalysed the 5' RACE reads using MiXCR and keeps one entry per CDR3 protein. The sample lists approximately 240,000 distinct CDR3 sequences; about 15% were seen once. This specimen belongs to a study of T-cell memory formation after mild COVID-19. The CDR3 has 13 amino acids. Losses at the gene ends were 8 bases for V and 9 bases for J; bases not matched to a gene: 11. The germline V gene has CDR1 MNHNS and CDR2 SASEGT. The origin of this receptor is a man aged 18-30 years who had mild COVID-19 (a few samples of this study predate the infection). Cell type and time point are not known. The sequencing sample was made of PBMCs or a T cell subset sorted from them (not recorded which). The chain employs TRBV6-1 and TRBJ1-2; the match to TRBD1 covers 8 bases. The CDR3 region is CASRPPGGGRYTF. In nucleotides, the CDR3 is TGTGCCAGCCGCCCCCCAGGGGGCGGCCGCTACACCTTC.